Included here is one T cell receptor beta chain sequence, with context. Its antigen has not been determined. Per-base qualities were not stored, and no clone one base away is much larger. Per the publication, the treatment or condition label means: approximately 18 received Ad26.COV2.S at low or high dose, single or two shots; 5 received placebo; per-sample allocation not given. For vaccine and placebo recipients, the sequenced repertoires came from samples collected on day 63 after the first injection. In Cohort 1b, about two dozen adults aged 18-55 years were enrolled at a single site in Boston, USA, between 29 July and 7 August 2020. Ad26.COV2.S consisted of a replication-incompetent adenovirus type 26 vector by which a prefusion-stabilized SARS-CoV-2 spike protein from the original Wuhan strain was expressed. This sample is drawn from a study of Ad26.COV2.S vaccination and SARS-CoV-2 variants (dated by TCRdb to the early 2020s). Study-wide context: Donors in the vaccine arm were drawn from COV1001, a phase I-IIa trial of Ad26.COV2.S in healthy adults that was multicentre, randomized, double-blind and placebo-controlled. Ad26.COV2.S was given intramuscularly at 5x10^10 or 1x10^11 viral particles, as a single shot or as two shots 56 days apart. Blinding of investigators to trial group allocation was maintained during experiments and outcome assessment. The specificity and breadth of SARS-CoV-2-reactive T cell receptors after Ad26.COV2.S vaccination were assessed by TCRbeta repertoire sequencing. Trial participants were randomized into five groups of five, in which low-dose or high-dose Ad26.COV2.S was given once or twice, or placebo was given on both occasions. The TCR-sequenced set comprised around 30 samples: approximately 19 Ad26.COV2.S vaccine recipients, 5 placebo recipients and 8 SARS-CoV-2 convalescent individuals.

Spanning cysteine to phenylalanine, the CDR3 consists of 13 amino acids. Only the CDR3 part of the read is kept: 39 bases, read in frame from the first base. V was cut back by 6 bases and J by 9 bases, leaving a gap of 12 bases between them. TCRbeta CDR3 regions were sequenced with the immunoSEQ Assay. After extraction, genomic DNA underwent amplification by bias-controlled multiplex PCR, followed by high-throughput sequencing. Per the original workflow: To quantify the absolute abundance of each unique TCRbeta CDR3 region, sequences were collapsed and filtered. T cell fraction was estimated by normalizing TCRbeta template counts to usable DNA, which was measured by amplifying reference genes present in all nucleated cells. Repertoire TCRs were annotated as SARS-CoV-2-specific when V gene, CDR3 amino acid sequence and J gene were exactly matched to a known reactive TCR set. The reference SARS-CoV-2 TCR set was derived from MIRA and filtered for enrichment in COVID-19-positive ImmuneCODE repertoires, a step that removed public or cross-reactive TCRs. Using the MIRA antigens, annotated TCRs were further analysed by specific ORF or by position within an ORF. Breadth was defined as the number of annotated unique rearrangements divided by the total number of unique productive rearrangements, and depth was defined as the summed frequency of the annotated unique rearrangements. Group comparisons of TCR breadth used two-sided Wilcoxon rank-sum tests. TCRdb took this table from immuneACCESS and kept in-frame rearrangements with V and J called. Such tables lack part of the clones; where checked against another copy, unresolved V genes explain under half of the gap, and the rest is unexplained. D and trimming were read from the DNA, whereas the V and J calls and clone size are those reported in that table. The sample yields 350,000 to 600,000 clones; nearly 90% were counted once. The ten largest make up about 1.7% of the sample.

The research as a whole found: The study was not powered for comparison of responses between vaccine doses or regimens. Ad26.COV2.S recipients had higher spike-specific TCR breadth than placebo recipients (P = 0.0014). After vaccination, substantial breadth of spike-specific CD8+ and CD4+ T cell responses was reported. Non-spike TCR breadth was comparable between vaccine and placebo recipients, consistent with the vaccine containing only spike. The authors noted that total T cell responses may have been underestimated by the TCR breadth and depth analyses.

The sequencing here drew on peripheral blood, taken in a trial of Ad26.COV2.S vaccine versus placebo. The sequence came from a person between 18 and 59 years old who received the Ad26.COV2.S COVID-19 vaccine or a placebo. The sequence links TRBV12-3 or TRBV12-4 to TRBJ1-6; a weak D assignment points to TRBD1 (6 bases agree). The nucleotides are TGTGCCAGCAGACCGGGACAACCTTCACCCCTCCACTTT. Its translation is CASRPGQPSPLHF.